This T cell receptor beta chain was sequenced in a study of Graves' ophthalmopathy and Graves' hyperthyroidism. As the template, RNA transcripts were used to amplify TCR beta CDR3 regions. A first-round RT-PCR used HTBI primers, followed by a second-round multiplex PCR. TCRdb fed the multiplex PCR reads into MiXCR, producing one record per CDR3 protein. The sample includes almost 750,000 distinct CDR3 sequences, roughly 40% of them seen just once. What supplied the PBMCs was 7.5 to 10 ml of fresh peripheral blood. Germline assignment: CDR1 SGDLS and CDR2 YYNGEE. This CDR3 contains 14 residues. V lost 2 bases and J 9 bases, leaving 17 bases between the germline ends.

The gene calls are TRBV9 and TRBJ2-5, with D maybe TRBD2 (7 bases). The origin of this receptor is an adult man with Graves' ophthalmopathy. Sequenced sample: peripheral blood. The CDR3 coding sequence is TGTGCCAGCAGCGTTACAGGGAATCGGGAGGCCCAGTACTTC. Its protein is CASSVTGNREAQYF.